Listed below are T cell receptor beta chains from one sample, sequenced in a study of shared clonotypes between healthy human individuals. Using immunoSEQ multiplex PCR, the repertoire was profiled, and TCRdb retains in-frame clones only, with some absent. This table has approximately 470,000 clones, over 70% appearing once. Sequencing was done on a sample of PBMCs. These receptors were collected from a woman aged 40 to 49 in good health. Some clones in this sample may be carry-over from other donors' samples. CDR3s leave out the opening cysteine and the closing phenylalanine or tryptophan.

j_gene,len,v_gene,CDR3aa
TRBJ2-2,11,TRBV29-1,SVAQGATGELF
TRBJ2-1,14,TRBV5-1,ASKRVSGSSENEQF
TRBJ2-3,11,TRBV11-2,ASSRTGGDTQY
TRBJ2-1,11,TRBV19,ASNFGTRDEQF
TRBJ1-5,11,TRBV28,ASREGLNQPQH
TRBJ1-3,13,TRBV28,ASSSLGQNGNTIY
TRBJ2-3,12,TRBV6-6,ASIGTGRGDTQY
TRBJ2-7,11,TRBV25-1,ASARQGFYEQY
TRBJ1-1,12,TRBV2,ATDHREKGTEAF
TRBJ1-2,13,TRBV19,ASSIAGRINYGYT
TRBJ1-3,14,TRBV2,ASSEGGANSGNTIY
TRBJ2-3,14,TRBV4-3,ASSHYQDRSTDTQY
TRBJ2-1,15,TRBV4-2,ASSQGLAGDSYNEQF
TRBJ1-1,11,TRBV18,ASSQGPNTEAF
TRBJ2-1,14,TRBV7-9,ASSLGSAGTYNEQF
TRBJ1-5,10,TRBV19,ASSSTGEAQH
TRBJ1-4,13,TRBV29-1,SVEGSGQGDEKLF
TRBJ2-2,13,TRBV18,ASSHRQGGTGELF
TRBJ1-4,13,TRBV5-4,ASSLVPGENEKLF
TRBJ1-4,11,TRBV5-1,ASSPGLDEKLF
TRBJ1-1,10,TRBV27,ASTMGTGEAF
TRBJ2-2,14,TRBV21-1,ASSTPVGGAAGELF
TRBJ1-2,13,TRBV28,ASSLAGGVNYGYT
TRBJ2-7,13,TRBV7-2,ASSSRTGGNYEQY
TRBJ2-1,13,TRBV7-8,ASSARTGTYNEQF
TRBJ2-7,13,TRBV28,ASSPGTGGQYEQY
TRBJ2-7,13,TRBV7-2,ASSLLAGASYEQY
TRBJ2-1,13,TRBV7-9,ASSSPGSSYNEQF
TRBJ2-5,15,TRBV28,ASRRGRARSLQETQY
TRBJ2-7,13,TRBV6-5,ASSYGIADSYEQY
TRBJ1-1,13,TRBV28,ASSGNRASGTEAF
TRBJ2-7,13,TRBV11-2,ASSLELAGVYEQY
TRBJ2-7,13,TRBV4-3,ASSQLLAGTYEQY
TRBJ2-7,12,TRBV18,ASSSGRFSYEQY
TRBJ1-1,10,TRBV7-2,ASSPSITEAF
TRBJ2-2,11,TRBV6-6,ASSYMGNGELF
TRBJ1-2,12,TRBV7-6,ASSLGGDSIGYT
TRBJ1-4,10,TRBV11-2,ASSQSQEKLF
TRBJ2-2,11,TRBV28,ASSLTGSGELF
TRBJ1-2,10,TRBV4-1,ASSQDNRAYT